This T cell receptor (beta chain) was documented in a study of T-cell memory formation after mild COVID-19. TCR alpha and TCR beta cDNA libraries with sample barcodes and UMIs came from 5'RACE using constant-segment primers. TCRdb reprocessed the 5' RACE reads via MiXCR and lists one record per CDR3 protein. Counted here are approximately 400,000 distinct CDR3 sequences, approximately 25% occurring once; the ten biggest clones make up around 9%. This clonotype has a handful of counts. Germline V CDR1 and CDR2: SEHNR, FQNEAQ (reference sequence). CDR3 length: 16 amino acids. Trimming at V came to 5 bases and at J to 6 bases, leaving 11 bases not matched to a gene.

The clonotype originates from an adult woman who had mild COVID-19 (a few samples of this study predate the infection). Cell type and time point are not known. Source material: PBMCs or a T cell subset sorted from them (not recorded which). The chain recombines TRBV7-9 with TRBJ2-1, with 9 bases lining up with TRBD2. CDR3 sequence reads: CASSPAGTSHVNEQFF. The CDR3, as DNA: TGTGCCAGCAGCCCCGCAGGGACTAGCCATGTCAATGAGCAGTTCTTC.